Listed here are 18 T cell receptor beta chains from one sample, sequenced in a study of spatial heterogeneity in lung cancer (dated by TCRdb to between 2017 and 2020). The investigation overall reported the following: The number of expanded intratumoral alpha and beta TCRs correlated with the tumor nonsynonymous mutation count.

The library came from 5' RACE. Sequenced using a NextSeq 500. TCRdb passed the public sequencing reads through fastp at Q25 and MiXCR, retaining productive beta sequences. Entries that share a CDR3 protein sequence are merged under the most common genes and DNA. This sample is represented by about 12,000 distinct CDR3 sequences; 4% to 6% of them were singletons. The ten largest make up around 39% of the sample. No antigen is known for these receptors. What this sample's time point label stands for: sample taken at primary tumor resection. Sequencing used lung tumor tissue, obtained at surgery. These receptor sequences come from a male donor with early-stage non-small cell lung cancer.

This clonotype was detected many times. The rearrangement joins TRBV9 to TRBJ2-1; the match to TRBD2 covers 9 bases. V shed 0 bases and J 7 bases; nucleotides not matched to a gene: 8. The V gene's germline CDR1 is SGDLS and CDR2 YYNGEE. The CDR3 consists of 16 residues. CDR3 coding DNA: TGTGCCAGCAGCGTAGGCTTTAGCGGGAGTGTAAATGAGCAGTTCTTC. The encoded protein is CASSVGFSGSVNEQFF.

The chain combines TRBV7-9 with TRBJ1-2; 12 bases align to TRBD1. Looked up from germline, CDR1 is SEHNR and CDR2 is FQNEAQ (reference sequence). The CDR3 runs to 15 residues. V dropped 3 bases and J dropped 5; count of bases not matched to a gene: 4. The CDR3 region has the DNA TGTGCCAGCAGCTTCCGGGACAGGGGGCCGTATGGCTACACCTTC. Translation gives CASSFRDRGPYGYTF.

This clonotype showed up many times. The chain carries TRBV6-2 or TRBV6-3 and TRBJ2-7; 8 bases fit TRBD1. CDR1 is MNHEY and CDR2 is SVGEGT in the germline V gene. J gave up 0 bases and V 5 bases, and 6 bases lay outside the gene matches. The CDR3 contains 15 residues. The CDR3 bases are TGTGCCAGCAGTACCGACAGGGGAAGCTCCTACGAGCAGTACTTC. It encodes CASSTDRGSSYEQYF.

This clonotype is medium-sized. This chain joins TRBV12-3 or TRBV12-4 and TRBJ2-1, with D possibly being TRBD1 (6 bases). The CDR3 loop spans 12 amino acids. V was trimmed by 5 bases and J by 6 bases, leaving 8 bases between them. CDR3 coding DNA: TGTGCCAGCAGTCCGGACAGCAATGAGCAGTTCTTC. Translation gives CASSPDSNEQFF.

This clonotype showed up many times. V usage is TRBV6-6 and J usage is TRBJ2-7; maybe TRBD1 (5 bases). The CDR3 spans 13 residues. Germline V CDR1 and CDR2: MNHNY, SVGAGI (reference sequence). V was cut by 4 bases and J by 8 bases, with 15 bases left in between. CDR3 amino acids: CASSSLRTSQQYV. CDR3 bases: TGTGCCAGCAGTTCCCTCAGGACATCCCAGCAGTACGTC.

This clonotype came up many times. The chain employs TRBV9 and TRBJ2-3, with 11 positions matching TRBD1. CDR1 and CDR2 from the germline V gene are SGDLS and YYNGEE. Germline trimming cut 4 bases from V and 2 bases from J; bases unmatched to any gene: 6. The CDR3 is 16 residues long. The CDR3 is CASSTRDRGFTDTQYF. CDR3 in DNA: TGTGCCAGCAGCACGAGGGACAGGGGGTTCACAGATACGCAGTATTTT.

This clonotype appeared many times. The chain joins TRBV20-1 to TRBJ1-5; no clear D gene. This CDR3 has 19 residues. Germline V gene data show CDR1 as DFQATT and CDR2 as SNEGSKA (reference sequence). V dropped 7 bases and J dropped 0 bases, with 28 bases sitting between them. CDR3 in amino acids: CSVPGESGSTARSNQPQHF. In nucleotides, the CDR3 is TGCAGTGTACCCGGGGAATCGGGGTCCACCGCTCGTAGCAATCAGCCCCAGCATTTT.

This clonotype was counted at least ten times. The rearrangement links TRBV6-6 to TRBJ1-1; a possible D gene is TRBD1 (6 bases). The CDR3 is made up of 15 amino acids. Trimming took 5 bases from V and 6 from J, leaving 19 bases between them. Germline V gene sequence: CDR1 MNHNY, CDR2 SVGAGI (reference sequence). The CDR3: CASSKMGGAGAEAFF. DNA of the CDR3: TGTGCCAGCAGTAAAATGGGGGGGGCAGGGGCTGAAGCTTTCTTT.

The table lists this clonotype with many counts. CDR3 region: CSVEWVAGGDNEQFF. The CDR3 bases are TGCAGCGTTGAGTGGGTAGCGGGGGGGGACAATGAGCAGTTCTTC. J is TRBJ2-1 and V is TRBV29-1; 11 nucleotides align to TRBD2. Germline CDR1 and CDR2: SQVTM and ANQGSEA. V lost 3 bases and J lost 5; bases outside the gene matches: 6. The CDR3 consists of 15 residues.

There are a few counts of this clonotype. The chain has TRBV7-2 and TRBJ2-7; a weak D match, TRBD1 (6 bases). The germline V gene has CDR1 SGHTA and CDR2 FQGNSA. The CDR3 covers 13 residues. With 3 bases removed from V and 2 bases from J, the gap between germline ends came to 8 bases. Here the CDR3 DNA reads TGTGCCAGCAGCTTCGGGACAACCTACGAGCAGTACTTC. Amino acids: CASSFGTTYEQYF.

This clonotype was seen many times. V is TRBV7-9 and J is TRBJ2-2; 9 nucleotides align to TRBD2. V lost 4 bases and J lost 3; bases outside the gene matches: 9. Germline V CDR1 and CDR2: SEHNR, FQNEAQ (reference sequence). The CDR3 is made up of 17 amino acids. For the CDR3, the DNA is TGTGCCAGCAGCTCGGGTCGTCTAGCGGGACACACCGGGGAGCTGTTTTTT. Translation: CASSSGRLAGHTGELFF.

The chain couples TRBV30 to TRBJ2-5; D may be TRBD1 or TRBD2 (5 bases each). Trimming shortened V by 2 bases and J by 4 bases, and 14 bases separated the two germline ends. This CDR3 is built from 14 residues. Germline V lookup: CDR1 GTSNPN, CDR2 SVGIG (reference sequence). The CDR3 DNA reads TGTGCCTGGAGTACCATTCTGGGGGTAGAGACCCAGTACTTC. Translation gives CAWSTILGVETQYF.

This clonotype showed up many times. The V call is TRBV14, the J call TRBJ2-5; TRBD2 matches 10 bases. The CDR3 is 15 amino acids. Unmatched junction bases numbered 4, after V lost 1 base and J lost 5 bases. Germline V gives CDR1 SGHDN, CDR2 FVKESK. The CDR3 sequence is CASSQALAGVETQYF. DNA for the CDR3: TGTGCCAGCAGCCAAGCCCTAGCGGGAGTGGAGACCCAGTACTTC.

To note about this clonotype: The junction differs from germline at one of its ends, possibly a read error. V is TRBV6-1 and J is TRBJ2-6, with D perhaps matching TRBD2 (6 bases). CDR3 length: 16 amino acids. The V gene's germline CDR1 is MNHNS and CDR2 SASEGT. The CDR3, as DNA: TGTGGCAGCAGTGGAGGGGAGTCGGCTGGGGCCAACGTCCTGACTTTC. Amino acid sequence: CGSSGGESAGANVLTF.

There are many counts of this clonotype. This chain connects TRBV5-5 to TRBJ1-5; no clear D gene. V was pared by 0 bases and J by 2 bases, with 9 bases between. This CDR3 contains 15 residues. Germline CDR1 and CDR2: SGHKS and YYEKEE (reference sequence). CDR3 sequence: CASSLGARGNQPQHF. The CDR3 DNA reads TGTGCCAGCAGCTTGGGGGCTCGGGGCAATCAGCCCCAGCATTTT.

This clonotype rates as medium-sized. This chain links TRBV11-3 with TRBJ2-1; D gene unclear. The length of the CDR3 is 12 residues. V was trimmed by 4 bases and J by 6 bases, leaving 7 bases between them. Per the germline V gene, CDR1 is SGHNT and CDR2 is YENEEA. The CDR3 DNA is TGTGCCAGCAGCTCTTGGGTCAATGAGCAGTTCTTC. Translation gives CASSSWVNEQFF.

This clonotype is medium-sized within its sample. This CDR3 is CASSEFGTGNSYEQYV. The CDR3, as DNA: TGTGCCAGCAGTGAATTTGGGACAGGGAATTCCTACGAGCAGTACGTC. The chain is built from TRBV6-1 and TRBJ2-7; TRBD1 aligns across 9 bases. CDR1 and CDR2 (germline): MNHNS, SASEGT. The J segment lost 1 base and the V segment lost 2 bases, leaving 6 bases of the junction unmatched. The CDR3 has 16 residues.

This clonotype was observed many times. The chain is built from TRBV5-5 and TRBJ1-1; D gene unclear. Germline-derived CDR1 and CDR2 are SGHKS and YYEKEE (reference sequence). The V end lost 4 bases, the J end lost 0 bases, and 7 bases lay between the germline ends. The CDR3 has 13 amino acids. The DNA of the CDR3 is TGTGCCAGCAGCGCCTTCGTGAACACTGAAGCTTTCTTT. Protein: CASSAFVNTEAFF.